A single sample gave rise to the 27 T cell receptor beta chains below, sequenced in a study of somatic mutations in cytotoxic T cells in rheumatoid arthritis. TCRdb's copy holds only in-frame clones and misses some; the assay was immunoSEQ multiplex PCR. The sample shows some 20,000 clones, around 81% of them seen only once. The specimen was CD8+ T cells sorted from blood. Source of these receptors: a man younger than 35 with rheumatoid arthritis.

This sequence joins TRBV7-2 and TRBJ1-2, with 7 bases that match TRBD1. Germline CDR1 SGHTA, CDR2 FQGNSA. The J segment lost 2 bases and the V segment lost 5 bases, leaving 11 bases of the junction unmatched. The CDR3 runs to 16 residues. CDR3 loop: CASSRLPSDRNYGYTF. In nucleotides, the CDR3 is TGTGCCAGCAGCCGACTACCCTCGGACAGGAACTATGGCTACACCTTC.

This clone was observed a handful of times. V usage is TRBV4-1 and J usage is TRBJ1-1; perhaps TRBD1 as D (5 bases). The CDR3 is made up of 16 amino acids. Trimming took off 3 bases at V and 6 bases at J, with 20 bases between the two ends. From germline, CDR1 is MGHRA and CDR2 YSYEKL. The CDR3: CASSHPDGDSKSEAFF. The CDR3 DNA reads as TGCGCCAGCAGCCATCCCGACGGAGACAGCAAGTCTGAAGCTTTCTTT.

The J gene is TRBJ2-3, the V gene TRBV5-5; D unresolved. Germline V gene lookup returns CDR1 SGHKS and CDR2 YYEKEE (reference sequence). Trimming took off 0 bases at V and 5 bases at J, with 10 bases between the two ends. The CDR3 loop spans 14 amino acids. The DNA of the CDR3 is TGTGCCAGCAGCTTGGAACACCCTAGAGATACGCAGTATTTT. It specifies CASSLEHPRDTQYF.

The chain carries TRBV4-3 and TRBJ1-1; 8 nucleotides agree with TRBD1. This CDR3 is 15 amino acids long. The ends lost 3 bases at V and 1 base at J; junction bases unmatched: 4. Germline CDR1 LGHNA, CDR2 YSLEER. CDR3 DNA: TGCGCCAGCAGCCAGATCGGACAGGGGAACACTGAAGCTTTCTTT. Translating gives CASSQIGQGNTEAFF.

The chain couples TRBV30 to TRBJ2-1, with a tentative D call TRBD1 (5 bases). The CDR3 runs 14 residues. The germline gives CDR1 GTSNPN, CDR2 SVGIG (reference sequence). Trimming took 5 bases from V and 0 from J, leaving 11 bases between them. CDR3 sequence reads: CAWSTATSYNEQFF. For the CDR3, the DNA is TGTGCCTGGTCGACAGCTACCTCCTACAATGAGCAGTTCTTC.

The V gene is TRBV2, the J gene TRBJ2-1; TRBD2 matches at 7 bases. V shed 7 bases and J 6 bases; nucleotides not matched to a gene: 18. CDR3 size: 17 residues. Germline CDR1 is SNHLY and CDR2 is FYNNEI. The CDR3: CASIARAGESGSNEQFF. CDR3 nucleotides: TGTGCCAGCATCGCTCGGGCGGGGGAATCTGGATCCAATGAGCAGTTCTTC.

The CDR3 reads CASKGGGGANVLTF. The CDR3 DNA sequence: TGTGCCAGCAAAGGCGGAGGGGGGGCCAACGTCCTGACTTTC. The chain combines TRBV2 with TRBJ2-6, with a tentative D call TRBD2 (6 bases). This CDR3 comprises 14 residues. Germline assignment: CDR1 SNHLY and CDR2 FYNNEI. Trimming shortened V by 7 bases and J by 4 bases, and 11 bases separated the two germline ends.

The chain recombines TRBV5-3 with TRBJ1-1, with D unclear. TRBV5-3 is an open reading frame whose function is uncertain. The CDR3 has 15 residues. Between the trimmed V and J ends, which lost 2 bases and 0 bases, there was a span of 11 bases. CDR3 region: CARSLNDGLNTEAFF. The CDR3 DNA sequence: TGTGCCAGAAGCTTAAACGACGGATTGAACACTGAAGCTTTCTTT.

V and J are TRBV21-1 and TRBJ1-6; the table's D call of TRBD1 was not tested on the DNA. TRBV21-1 represents a pseudogene. There are 16 residues in the CDR3. CDR3 bases: TGTGCCAGCACCTGGGACATGAGCTCCTATAATTCACCCCTCCACTTT. It is translated as CASTWDMSSYNSPLHF.

The chain is built from TRBV9 and TRBJ2-1; perhaps TRBD2 as D (5 bases). V was pared by 3 bases and J by 6 bases, with 10 bases between. The germline V gene has CDR1 SGDLS and CDR2 YYNGEE. This CDR3 has 13 amino acids. In nucleotides, the CDR3 is TGTGCCAGCAGCGCCTATACTAGCAATGAGCAGTTCTTC. Its protein is CASSAYTSNEQFF.

The chain uses TRBV30 and TRBJ1-2; D is unclear. CDR3 length equals 10 residues. Trimming removed 5 bases from V and 4 bases from J, with 5 bases in between. Germline CDR1 is GTSNPN and CDR2 is SVGIG (reference sequence). The CDR3 DNA reads as TGTGCCTGGCGAGGCTATGGCTACACCTTC. It encodes CAWRGYGYTF.

This CDR3 reads CASSISGGAFYEQFF. The CDR3, as DNA: TGTGCCAGTAGTATAAGCGGGGGGGCCTTTTATGAGCAGTTCTTC. The rearrangement uses TRBV19 and TRBJ2-1; 10 nucleotides agree with TRBD2. The junction had 6 bases not matched to a gene; V was cut back by 2 bases and J by 8 bases. CDR3 size: 15 residues. Germline values: CDR1 LNHDA, CDR2 SQIVND (reference sequence). Full variable domain (remainder filled in from reference TRBV19 and TRBJ2-1): DGGITQSPKYLFRKEGQNVTLSCEQNLNHDAMYWYRQDPGQGLRLIYYSQIVNDFQKGDIAEGYSVSREKKESFPLTVTSAQKNPTAFYLCASSISGGAFYEQFFGPGTRLTVL.

V and J are TRBV6-5 and TRBJ1-2; D remains ambiguous. CDR3 length: 13 residues. Trimming took off 4 bases at V and 2 bases at J, with 8 bases between the two ends. CDR1 and CDR2 from the germline V gene are MNHEY and SVGAGI. CDR3 in amino acids: CASSFQTNYGYTF. In nucleotides, the CDR3 is TGTGCCAGCAGTTTCCAGACAAACTATGGCTACACCTTC.

The chain combines TRBV25-1 with TRBJ2-5; TRBD2 matches 9 bases. The CDR3 runs to 15 residues. The trim removed 4 bases at V and 1 base at J, leaving 4 bases unmatched. CDR1 is MGHDK and CDR2 is SYGVNS in the germline V gene. The CDR3 protein is CASSAPTSGQETQYF. The CDR3 DNA reads TGTGCCAGCAGTGCCCCGACTAGCGGCCAAGAGACCCAGTACTTC.

For the CDR3, the DNA is TGCGCCAGCAGCCGGACTTTGGACAGGGCCACTAATGAAAAACTGTTTTTT. It yields the protein CASSRTLDRATNEKLFF. The chain links TRBV4-1 to TRBJ1-4, with TRBD1 matching 8 bases. Trimming at V came to 4 bases and at J to 2 bases, leaving 9 bases not matched to a gene. Germline assignment: CDR1 MGHRA and CDR2 YSYEKL. There are 17 residues in the CDR3.

This chain uses TRBV10-3 with TRBJ2-2, with 10 bases lining up with TRBD1. Germline lookup yields CDR1 ENHRY and CDR2 SYGVKD. V gave up 4 bases and J gave up 4 bases; unmatched junction bases: 9. CDR3 length: 17 residues. CDR3 nucleotide sequence: TGTGCCATCAGTGGCGCGGGACAGGGGTTGGGCACCGGGGAGCTGTTTTTT. This sequence encodes CAISGAGQGLGTGELFF.

The rearrangement joins TRBV4-3 to TRBJ2-7; D is uncertain. Per the germline V gene, CDR1 is LGHNA and CDR2 is YSLEER. This CDR3 spans 13 amino acids. V dropped 0 bases and J dropped 4 bases, with 7 bases sitting between them. The CDR3 loop reads CASSQDTQYEQYF. DNA for the CDR3: TGCGCCAGCAGCCAAGATACGCAGTACGAGCAGTACTTC.

The CDR3 nucleotides read TGTGCCAGCAGCAAGTCTCTAGCCCCCACAGATACGCAGTATTTT. Encoded protein: CASSKSLAPTDTQYF. This chain joins TRBV21-1 and TRBJ2-3; the table names TRBD2, a call not compared with the DNA. TRBV21-1 is flagged as a pseudogene. This CDR3 comprises 15 residues.

This chain links TRBV19 with TRBJ1-1; TRBD1 might be the D (5 bases). Trimming removed 5 bases from V and 6 bases from J, with 19 bases in between. This CDR3 comprises 15 residues. The germline V gene encodes CDR1 LNHDA and CDR2 SQIVND (reference sequence). The CDR3 spells CASSARPGAPPEAFF. The CDR3 coding sequence is TGTGCCAGTAGTGCCCGGCCCGGGGCCCCACCTGAAGCTTTCTTT. The full variable domain, in which reference TRBV19 and TRBJ1-1 provide the parts outside the CDR3, is DGGITQSPKYLFRKEGQNVTLSCEQNLNHDAMYWYRQDPGQGLRLIYYSQIVNDFQKGDIAEGYSVSREKKESFPLTVTSAQKNPTAFYLCASSARPGAPPEAFFGQGTRLTVV.

This clone has only a few counts. The chain carries TRBV30 and TRBJ2-5, with a weak D call TRBD1 (6 bases). V dropped 4 bases and J dropped 5 bases, with 11 bases sitting between them. The CDR3 runs 12 residues. Germline-derived CDR1 and CDR2 are GTSNPN and SVGIG (reference sequence). The CDR3 sequence: CAWNQGMETQYF. The CDR3 region has the DNA TGTGCCTGGAACCAGGGGATGGAGACCCAGTACTTC.

This clone has more than one count but fewer than ten. The CDR3 spells CASSHSVSYEQYF. DNA for the CDR3: TGCGCCAGCAGCCACTCGGTCTCCTACGAGCAGTACTTC. The chain recombines TRBV4-1 with TRBJ2-7; D is uncertain. Trimming pared 3 bases from V and 0 bases from J, leaving 6 bases between. Per germline, CDR1 MGHRA and CDR2 YSYEKL. The CDR3 is 13 amino acids.

The genes are TRBV9 and TRBJ1-2, with a possible D match to TRBD1 (6 bases). The length of the CDR3 is 15 residues. The V end was cut by 3 bases, the J end by 4 bases, with 16 bases between. CDR1 is SGDLS, CDR2 YYNGEE, per germline. CDR3 in amino acids: CASSDAGERGYGYTF. CDR3 coding DNA: TGTGCCAGCAGCGACGCAGGGGAAAGAGGCTATGGCTACACCTTC.

In the case of this clone: A read error may account for a junction end that differs from germline. This chain connects TRBV27 to TRBJ2-7; 9 positions match TRBD2. The CDR3 extends over 14 amino acids. Germline-derived CDR1 and CDR2 are MNHEY and SMNVEV (reference sequence). CDR3 region: CASTLKRGAVEQYF. The CDR3 DNA is TGTGCCAGCACTTTAAAGCGGGGGGCGGTCGAGCAGTACTTC.

The chain has TRBV19 and TRBJ1-2; 8 positions match TRBD1. Germline CDR1 is LNHDA and CDR2 is SQIVND (reference sequence). V was clipped by 6 bases and J by 8 bases; unmatched bases: 11. CDR3 length: 14 residues. The CDR3 is CASSRGRGQGGYTF. CDR3 in DNA: TGTGCCAGTAGCAGGGGCAGGGGGCAGGGGGGCTACACCTTC.

This rearrangement joins TRBV7-6 to TRBJ1-5; D call uncertain. The CDR3 extends over 14 amino acids. Germline CDR1 is SGHVS and CDR2 is FNYEAQ. Trimming shortened V by 4 bases and J by 0 bases, and 7 bases separated the two germline ends. The CDR3 DNA follows: TGTGCCAGCAGCTCCGAACATAGCAATCAGCCCCAGCATTTT. Protein sequence: CASSSEHSNQPQHF.

The chain uses TRBV2 and TRBJ2-2; D is uncertain. From germline, CDR1 is SNHLY and CDR2 FYNNEI. This CDR3 has 14 amino acids. V was cut by 8 bases and J by 2 bases, with 12 bases left in between. CDR3 sequence: CASRLAGNTGELFF. As DNA, the CDR3 is TGTGCCAGCCGCCTGGCCGGTAACACCGGGGAGCTGTTTTTT.

This chain connects TRBV7-5 to TRBJ2-1; the DNA was not compared with TRBD1, the D call given in the table. TRBV7-5 is labeled a pseudogene. There are 14 residues in the CDR3. CDR3 nucleotides: TGTGCCAGAAGCTCCCGGGACAGGGGCAATGAGCAGTTCTTC. Translated: CARSSRDRGNEQFF.